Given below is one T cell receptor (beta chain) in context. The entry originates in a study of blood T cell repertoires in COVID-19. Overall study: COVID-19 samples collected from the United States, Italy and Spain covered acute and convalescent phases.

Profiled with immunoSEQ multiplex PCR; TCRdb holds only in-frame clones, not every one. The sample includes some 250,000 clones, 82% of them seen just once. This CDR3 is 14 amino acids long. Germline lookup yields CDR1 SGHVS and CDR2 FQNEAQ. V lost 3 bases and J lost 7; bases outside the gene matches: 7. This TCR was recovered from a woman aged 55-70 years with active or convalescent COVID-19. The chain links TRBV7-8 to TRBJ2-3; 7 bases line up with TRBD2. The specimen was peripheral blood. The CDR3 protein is CASSFGTNRNTQYF. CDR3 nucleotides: TGTGCCAGCAGCTTTGGGACTAACCGAAATACGCAGTATTTT.